Below, one T cell receptor (beta chain) is given with its context. Its recognized antigen is unknown. The record has no base qualities; no much larger clone is one base away. Whole blood was collected in K2EDTA tubes by collaborating institutions according to the institutions' own protocols. For TCRbeta analysis, collaborators shipped samples as frozen whole blood, isolated PBMCs, or DNA extracted from either of those sample types. The record originates from a study of blood T cell repertoires in COVID-19 (dated by TCRdb to the early 2020s). At the level of the whole study: Collaborator samples came from the United States, Italy and Spain and covered acute and convalescent phases of COVID-19. The material from the prospective study consisted of cDNA or gDNA derived from T cells, B-cell-depleted T cells, or PBMCs. Subjects who had been exposed to COVID-19, were actively infected with it, or had recovered from it provided the deeply sampled blood TCRbeta repertoires that made up the dataset. The repertoires were made available in a free public database intended to serve as a resource for research on the immune response to SARS-CoV-2. Samples were obtained from the ongoing ImmuneRACE study (first 160 participants) and from 1,200 or so subjects provided by 6 global collaborators. A de-identified subject ID, COVID-19 status, age in years and sex were almost always included in the sample metadata. Where available, HLA class I and class II types were obtained from metadata supplied by the sample provider rather than from assay-based typing. Findings and caveats that apply to the study as a whole: The quantity of clinical and demographic metadata differed by source and by participant and was supplied without curation.

The CDR3 sequence holds 14 residues, the cysteine and phenylalanine included. CDR3 DNA only is kept here, 42 bases in frame from base 1. Taken from the germline V gene, the CDR1 and CDR2 loops are SGHTA and FQGNSA. Trimming takes 1 base off V and 10 bases off J; junction bases not matched to a gene: 1. The immunoSEQ Assay, a bias-controlled multiplex PCR, was used to amplify TCRbeta CDR3 regions from genomic DNA. Regarding the original processing steps: Nucleated cell counts per sample were estimated from amplification of reference gene primers within the assay. To quantify the absolute abundance of each unique TCRbeta CDR3 rearrangement, sequence reads were collapsed and filtered. For each sample, productive Simpson clonality was calculated as the square root of Simpson's diversity index over productive rearrangements. Imported from immuneACCESS, the table was reduced by TCRdb to in-frame sequences with V and J called. These copies leave out some clones; in studies compared against another copy, an unresolved V gene accounts for under half, and the cause of the remainder is not known. The D gene and trimming were derived from the DNA, and the V and J assignments and clone size from that table. The sample table records about 78,000 clones; about three quarters of these occur just once. Just under 10% of the sample belongs to the ten largest clones.

The chain is encoded by TRBV7-2 joined to TRBJ2-1; TRBD2 agrees with 13 junctional bases. This TCR came from a human donor in a cohort sampled during active COVID-19. The sequencing sample was made of peripheral blood. The base sequence is TGTGCCAGCAGCTTAGAGGGACTAGCGGGGGAGCAGTTCTTC. Its protein is CASSLEGLAGEQFF.